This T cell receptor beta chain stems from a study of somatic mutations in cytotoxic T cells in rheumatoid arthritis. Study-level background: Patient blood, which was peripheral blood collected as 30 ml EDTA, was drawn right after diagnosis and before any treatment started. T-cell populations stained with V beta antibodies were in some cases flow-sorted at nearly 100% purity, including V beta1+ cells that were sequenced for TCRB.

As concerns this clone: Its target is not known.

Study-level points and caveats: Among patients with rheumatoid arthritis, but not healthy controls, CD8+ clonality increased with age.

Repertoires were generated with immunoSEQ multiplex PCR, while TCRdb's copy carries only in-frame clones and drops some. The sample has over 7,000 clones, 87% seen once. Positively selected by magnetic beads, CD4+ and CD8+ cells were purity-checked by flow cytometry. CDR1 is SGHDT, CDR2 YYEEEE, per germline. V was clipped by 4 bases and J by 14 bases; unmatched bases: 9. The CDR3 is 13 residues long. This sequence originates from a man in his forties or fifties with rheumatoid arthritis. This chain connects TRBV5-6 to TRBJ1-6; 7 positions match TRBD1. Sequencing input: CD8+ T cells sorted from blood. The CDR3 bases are TGTGCCAGCAGCCTTAATCCGACAGGGTCCCTCCACTTT. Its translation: CASSLNPTGSLHF. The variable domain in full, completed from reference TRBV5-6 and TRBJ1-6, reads DAGVTQSPTHLIKTRGQQVTLRCSPKSGHDTVSWYQQALGQGPQFIFQYYEEEERQRGNFPDRFSGHQFPNYSSELNVNALLLGDSALYLCASSLNPTGSLHFGNGTRLTVT.